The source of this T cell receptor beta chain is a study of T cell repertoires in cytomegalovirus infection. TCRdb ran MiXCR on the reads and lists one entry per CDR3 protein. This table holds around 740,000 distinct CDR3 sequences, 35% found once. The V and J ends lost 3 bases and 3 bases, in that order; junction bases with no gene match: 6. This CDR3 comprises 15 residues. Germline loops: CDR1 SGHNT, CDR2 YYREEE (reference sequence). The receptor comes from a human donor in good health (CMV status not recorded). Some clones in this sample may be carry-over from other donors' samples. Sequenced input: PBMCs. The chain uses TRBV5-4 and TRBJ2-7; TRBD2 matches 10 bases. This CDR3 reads CASSWDASGSYEQYF. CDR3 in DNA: TGTGCCAGCAGCTGGGACGCTAGCGGGAGCTACGAGCAGTACTTC.